The present TCR beta chain was sequenced within a study of T cells in Graves' hyperthyroidism and ophthalmopathy. Study details: Blood was drawn when the patient was first diagnosed and still untreated.

RNA transcripts were the template for amplifying TCR beta CDR3 regions. During a first-round RT-PCR of the TCR CDR3, the HTBI primer set was used. MiXCR, applied by TCRdb to the multiplex PCR reads, yields one record per CDR3 protein. The table shows a few hundred thousand distinct CDR3 sequences, with approximately 14% occurring only once. Comments on this clonotype: The antigen remains unidentified.

Findings and caveats of the study: For ophthalmopathy, model prediction preceded onset by a median 6.5 months. A model of 13 V-J pairs discriminated ophthalmopathy from stable hyperthyroidism.

The CDR3 extends over 19 amino acids. The J segment lost 2 bases and the V segment lost 1 base, leaving 10 bases of the junction unmatched. Germline-derived CDR1 and CDR2 are SGHNT and YYREEE (reference sequence). The clonotype comes from a woman between 18 and 30 years old with Graves' hyperthyroidism. The gene calls are TRBV5-4 and TRBJ2-1; 12 bases are shared with TRBD2. Sequencing was performed on blood. The CDR3 DNA reads as TGTGCCAGCAGCTTGAGGGGCTCAAGGACTAGCGGGACCTACAATGAGCAGTTCTTC. It yields the protein CASSLRGSRTSGTYNEQFF. The variable domain in full, completed from reference TRBV5-4 and TRBJ2-1, reads ETGVTQSPTHLIKTRGQQVTLRCSSQSGHNTVSWYQQALGQGPQFIFQYYREEENGRGNFPPRFSGLQFPNYSSELNVNALELDDSALYLCASSLRGSRTSGTYNEQFFGPGTRLTVL.